This T cell receptor (beta chain) was profiled in a study of T cells in Graves' hyperthyroidism and ophthalmopathy. Overall study context: Prior to any treatment, at the point of initial diagnosis, peripheral blood was collected.

As concerns this clonotype: Likely a read error: the CDR3 ends without its conserved phenylalanine or tryptophan.

The CDR3 is made up of 18 amino acids. The V gene end was trimmed by 6 bases and the J gene end by 0 bases; junction bases not matched to a gene: 11. The germline gives CDR1 MNHEY, CDR2 SMNVEV (reference sequence). Researchers took RNA transcripts and amplified the TCR beta CDR3 regions from them. The study used the HTBI primer set for a first-round RT-PCR of the TCR CDR3. TCRdb passed the multiplex PCR reads through MiXCR, listing each CDR3 protein once. The sample holds hundreds of thousands of distinct CDR3 sequences, 13% seen once. The sequencing sample was made of blood. The receptor comes from a young woman with Graves' hyperthyroidism. This chain links TRBV27 with TRBJ2-3, with 11 bases fitting TRBD2. CDR3 amino acids: CASSRARLAGISTDTQYL. The CDR3 DNA follows: TGTGCCAGCAGCCGAGCACGACTAGCGGGGATTAGCACAGATACGCAGTATCTT.